The 10 T cell receptor beta chains listed next were all sequenced from one sample in a study of cytomegalovirus exposure and HLA in healthy donors. The PCR contained 60 Vbeta and 13 Jbeta primers. TCRdb's table, derived via immunoSEQ multiplex PCR, lists solely in-frame clones and lacks some. The sample has around 220,000 clones; roughly 70% are singletons. The sequencing sample was made of PBMCs. Receptors originate from a woman in her thirties in good health and CMV-seronegative.

There are a few counts of this clone. This sequence joins TRBV5-4 and TRBJ2-3, with 9 bases lining up with TRBD2. Trimming removed 0 bases from V and 3 bases from J; junction bases left unmatched: 8. The CDR3 runs to 17 residues. Germline V lookup: CDR1 SGHNT, CDR2 YYREEE (reference sequence). CDR3 protein: CASSLGVAGGRTDTQYF. The CDR3, as DNA: TGTGCCAGCAGCTTGGGTGTGGCGGGGGGGCGAACAGATACGCAGTATTTT.

The V call is TRBV6-1, the J call TRBJ1-1; D perhaps matches TRBD1 (5 bases). Germline assignment: CDR1 MNHNS and CDR2 SASEGT. V was cut by 3 bases and J by 4 bases, with 12 bases left in between. This CDR3 contains 14 residues. The DNA for the CDR3 is TGTGCCAGCAGTGACAGACGACAGTCCACTGAAGCTTTCTTT. Its translation: CASSDRRQSTEAFF.

The chain carries TRBV14 and TRBJ1-1; a possible D gene is TRBD1 (6 bases). V lost 2 bases, J lost 5 bases, and 12 bases lay in between. The CDR3 contains 14 residues. CDR1 and CDR2 (germline): SGHDN, FVKESK. As DNA, the CDR3 is TGTGCCAGCAGCCAACGGGGGGCATATACTGAAGCTTTCTTT. Amino acid sequence: CASSQRGAYTEAFF.

The V call is TRBV7-9, the J call TRBJ2-7, with D tentatively TRBD1 (5 bases). CDR3 length equals 12 residues. In germline, CDR1 is SEHNR, CDR2 FQNEAQ (reference sequence). Deletions cut 4 bases from V and 3 bases from J, with 7 bases between. The CDR3: CASSSQGYEQYF. Here the CDR3 DNA reads TGTGCCAGCAGCTCGCAGGGCTACGAGCAGTACTTC.

The chain has TRBV27 and TRBJ2-1, with 10 bases that match TRBD2. Trimming removed 6 bases from V and 8 bases from J; junction bases left unmatched: 10. CDR3 length: 15 amino acids. Germline V lookup: CDR1 MNHEY, CDR2 SMNVEV (reference sequence). CDR3 sequence: CASSTLAGVGDEQFF. CDR3 bases: TGTGCCAGCAGCACCCTAGCGGGAGTCGGCGATGAGCAGTTCTTC.

This clone showed up just a few times. V gene TRBV5-1 combines with J gene TRBJ2-3; 8 nucleotides align to TRBD1. Trimming removed 0 bases from V and 9 bases from J; junction bases left unmatched: 9. The CDR3 is 15 residues long. CDR1 is SGHRS, CDR2 YFSETQ, per germline. The CDR3 here is CASSLDTAQGATQYF. The DNA for the CDR3 is TGCGCCAGCAGCTTGGATACTGCTCAGGGGGCAACGCAGTATTTT.

As concerns this clone: The sample contains more than one DNA sequence encoding this CDR3. J is TRBJ1-1 and V is TRBV29-1; D is uncertain. This CDR3 has 11 residues. Per the germline V gene, CDR1 is SQVTM and CDR2 is ANQGSEA. Trimming removed 6 bases at V and 5 bases at J, with 10 bases between. CDR3 amino acids: CSVPRGTEAFF. The CDR3 DNA sequence: TGCAGCGTGCCCAGAGGGACTGAAGCTTTCTTT.

This clone is a singleton in its sample. The rearrangement links TRBV2 to TRBJ1-1; D might be TRBD1 (5 bases). V shed 7 bases and J shed 4 bases, with 16 bases lying between them. Germline lookup yields CDR1 SNHLY and CDR2 FYNNEI. CDR3 size: 14 residues. The CDR3 here is CASIFDSGSTEAFF. CDR3 bases: TGTGCCAGCATCTTCGACAGCGGGAGCACTGAAGCTTTCTTT.

In its sample, this clone was seen once. The chain carries TRBV6-1 and TRBJ2-1, with 8 bases that match TRBD2. Per the germline V gene, CDR1 is MNHNS and CDR2 is SASEGT. The V gene end was trimmed by 3 bases and the J gene end by 5 bases; junction bases not matched to a gene: 9. The CDR3 has 16 amino acids. In DNA form, the CDR3 reads TGTGCCAGCAGTGATGGGGGTAGCGGGACACACAATGAGCAGTTCTTC. This codes for CASSDGGSGTHNEQFF.

The chain uses TRBV30 and TRBJ2-2; perhaps TRBD1 as D (7 bases). The V gene lost 8 bases and the J gene lost 4 bases, with 17 bases spanning the gap. This CDR3 region has 14 residues. Germline CDR1 and CDR2: GTSNPN and SVGIG (reference sequence). The chain's CDR3 is CARKEGAVTGELFF. The CDR3 nucleotides read TGTGCCCGGAAGGAGGGGGCGGTCACCGGGGAGCTGTTTTTT.